These T cell receptor beta chains were read from a single sample in a study of CD8+ T cells in alopecia areata. Here immunoSEQ multiplex PCR was the method, and the copy in TCRdb shows in-frame clones only, minus some. This repertoire shows about 92,000 clones, roughly 46% found once; its top ten account for around 18%. Sequences were derived from CD8+ T cells sorted from blood, sampled at week 24, from a patient treated with tofacitinib. The receptors shown here come from a human donor with alopecia areata. The CDR3 runs from the conserved cysteine through the conserved F or W. Fields, in order: D gene, J gene, V gene, clone size, CDR3 DNA, CDR3 protein. A D gene is named only where the DNA matches it firmly. Clone size is given for some rows only: seen once, a few or many times, or a class if the clone is expanded.

D gene: TRBD1
J gene: TRBJ2-1
V gene: TRBV6-1
clone size: NA
CDR3 DNA: TGTGCCAGCAGTGAATGGACAGGAGCCTACAATGAGCAGTTCTTC
CDR3 protein: CASSEWTGAYNEQFF

D gene: NA
J gene: TRBJ2-1
V gene: TRBV2
clone size: NA
CDR3 DNA: TGTGCCAGCAGAGAGATGGCCAATGAGCAGTTCTTC
CDR3 protein: CASREMANEQFF

D gene: NA
J gene: TRBJ1-1
V gene: TRBV4-1
clone size: NA
CDR3 DNA: TGCGCCAGCGGAGGGACACATGAAGCTTTCTTT
CDR3 protein: CASGGTHEAFF

D gene: NA
J gene: TRBJ2-3
V gene: TRBV9
clone size: NA
CDR3 DNA: TGTGCCAGCAGCGCCCCGGTGGGCGTCGAAAGCCGGATTCAGTATTTT
CDR3 protein: CASSAPVGVESRIQYF

D gene: TRBD1
J gene: TRBJ2-7
V gene: TRBV5-6
clone size: few
CDR3 DNA: TGTGCCAGCAGCTTGTGGCCCGGACAGGGGGTCTACTACGAGCAGTACTTC
CDR3 protein: CASSLWPGQGVYYEQYF

D gene: NA
J gene: TRBJ2-2
V gene: TRBV25-1
clone size: NA
CDR3 DNA: TGTGCCAGCAGTGAATCTTTCACCGGGGAGCTGTTTTTT
CDR3 protein: CASSESFTGELFF

D gene: TRBD1
J gene: TRBJ1-2
V gene: TRBV29-1
clone size: few
CDR3 DNA: TGCAGCGTCGGAACAGGGGACCTAAGCTACACCTTC
CDR3 protein: CSVGTGDLSYTF

D gene: TRBD2
J gene: TRBJ2-3
V gene: TRBV29-1
clone size: NA
CDR3 DNA: TGCAGCGTTACCCTTAGGGGACTAGCGGTTTACACAGATACGCAGTATTTT
CDR3 protein: CSVTLRGLAVYTDTQYF

D gene: TRBD2
J gene: TRBJ2-1
V gene: TRBV7-9
clone size: NA
CDR3 DNA: TGTGCCAGCAGGTCGACTAGCGGGGCCGGGGGGTCCAATGAGCAGTTCTTC
CDR3 protein: CASRSTSGAGGSNEQFF

D gene: NA
J gene: TRBJ1-2
V gene: TRBV27
clone size: NA
CDR3 DNA: TGTGCCAGCAGTCTAACGACAGAGGGTAGAGGCTACACCTTC
CDR3 protein: CASSLTTEGRGYTF

D gene: NA
J gene: TRBJ2-5
V gene: TRBV4-1
clone size: NA
CDR3 DNA: TGCGCCAGCAGCCAATACGGACAGCCTGATGGGGAGACCCAGTACTTC
CDR3 protein: CASSQYGQPDGETQYF

D gene: TRBD1
J gene: TRBJ2-1
V gene: TRBV23-1
clone size: few
CDR3 DNA: TGCGCCAGCAGTCGGGACAGGGGAGGAGTTGAGCAGTTCTTC
CDR3 protein: CASSRDRGGVEQFF

D gene: TRBD1
J gene: TRBJ1-2
V gene: TRBV29-1
clone size: NA
CDR3 DNA: TGCAGCGTTGAAGTATGGGAGGACAGGAACTATGGCTACACCTTC
CDR3 protein: CSVEVWEDRNYGYTF

D gene: NA
J gene: TRBJ2-7
V gene: TRBV11-2
clone size: NA
CDR3 DNA: TGTGCCAGCAGCTTAGGGGGGGCGACCTACGAGCAGTACTTC
CDR3 protein: CASSLGGATYEQYF

D gene: NA
J gene: TRBJ2-3
V gene: TRBV5-1
clone size: NA
CDR3 DNA: TGCGCCAGCAGCTCCAACTATGCAGGCACAGATACGCAGTATTTT
CDR3 protein: CASSSNYAGTDTQYF

D gene: NA
J gene: TRBJ1-5
V gene: TRBV5-1
clone size: NA
CDR3 DNA: TGCGCCAGCAGCTTAAGGGGCAGTCAGCCCCAGCATTTT
CDR3 protein: CASSLRGSQPQHF

D gene: NA
J gene: TRBJ1-1
V gene: TRBV5-1
clone size: NA
CDR3 DNA: TGCGCCAGCATGGGGGGTAACACTGAAGCTTTCTTT
CDR3 protein: CASMGGNTEAFF

D gene: NA
J gene: TRBJ1-2
V gene: TRBV6-1
clone size: NA
CDR3 DNA: TGTGCCAGCAGTGAAGCCTTTACACAGGGCCCGGGAGGCTACACCTTC
CDR3 protein: CASSEAFTQGPGGYTF

D gene: NA
J gene: TRBJ2-3
V gene: TRBV11-2
clone size: NA
CDR3 DNA: TGTGCCAGCAGTAAAACCGGGACTCCCCACACAGATACGCAGTATTTT
CDR3 protein: CASSKTGTPHTDTQYF

D gene: TRBD2
J gene: TRBJ2-7
V gene: TRBV4-2
clone size: NA
CDR3 DNA: TGTGCCAGCAGCCACGGACTAGCGGACTACGAGCAGTACTTC
CDR3 protein: CASSHGLADYEQYF

D gene: TRBD2
J gene: TRBJ2-1
V gene: TRBV9
clone size: NA
CDR3 DNA: TGTGCCAGCAGCCTAGCGGGAGGTGGCAATGAGCAGTTCTTC
CDR3 protein: CASSLAGGGNEQFF

D gene: NA
J gene: TRBJ2-7
V gene: TRBV7-9
clone size: NA
CDR3 DNA: TGTGCCAGCAGCTTAGGATCCGGGACGGCCTCCTACGAGCAGTACTTC
CDR3 protein: CASSLGSGTASYEQYF

D gene: TRBD1
J gene: TRBJ2-7
V gene: TRBV6-5
clone size: few
CDR3 DNA: TGTGCCAGCAGTTCCGGGACAGGGAGGCACGAGCAGTACTTC
CDR3 protein: CASSSGTGRHEQYF

D gene: TRBD1
J gene: TRBJ1-1
V gene: TRBV15
clone size: NA
CDR3 DNA: TGTGCCACCAGACAGGGGGTAGGAGCTTTCTTT
CDR3 protein: CATRQGVGAFF

D gene: NA
J gene: TRBJ2-7
V gene: TRBV29-1
clone size: few
CDR3 DNA: TGCAGCGTTGGCCTTCCAACGGATCCCTACGAGCAGTACTTC
CDR3 protein: CSVGLPTDPYEQYF

D gene: TRBD1
J gene: TRBJ1-5
V gene: TRBV19
clone size: NA
CDR3 DNA: TGTGCCTCCGGGACAGGCGCCAGCAATCAGCCCCAGCATTTT
CDR3 protein: CASGTGASNQPQHF

D gene: TRBD1
J gene: TRBJ1-2
V gene: TRBV29-1
clone size: NA
CDR3 DNA: TGCAGCGTTCAGGGGGGAGAATCTGGCTACACCTTC
CDR3 protein: CSVQGGESGYTF

D gene: NA
J gene: TRBJ2-6
V gene: TRBV14
clone size: NA
CDR3 DNA: TGTGCCAGCAGCCAAGTGGTGCACTCTGGGGCCAACGTCCTGACTTTC
CDR3 protein: CASSQVVHSGANVLTF

D gene: NA
J gene: TRBJ2-7
V gene: TRBV29-1
clone size: NA
CDR3 DNA: TGCAGCGCCTCCCAGGGGTTATCCTACGAGCAGTACTTC
CDR3 protein: CSASQGLSYEQYF

D gene: NA
J gene: TRBJ2-1
V gene: TRBV7-9
clone size: few
CDR3 DNA: TGTGCCAGCAGCTCTCCCGGTGAACTGGGGGGTTCGTATGAGCAGTTCTTC
CDR3 protein: CASSSPGELGGSYEQFF

D gene: TRBD1
J gene: TRBJ2-7
V gene: TRBV30
clone size: NA
CDR3 DNA: TGTGCCTACGGGGACAGGAGTTCCTACGAGCAGTACTTC
CDR3 protein: CAYGDRSSYEQYF

D gene: NA
J gene: TRBJ1-5
V gene: TRBV7-2
clone size: NA
CDR3 DNA: TGTGCCAGCAGCTTAGTCGGAGGGGTAAGGGAGCCCCAGCATTTT
CDR3 protein: CASSLVGGVREPQHF

D gene: NA
J gene: TRBJ2-3
V gene: TRBV5-1
clone size: few
CDR3 DNA: TGCGCCAGCAGCTTGGAATCGGTTACAGATACGCAGTATTTT
CDR3 protein: CASSLESVTDTQYF

D gene: NA
J gene: TRBJ2-1
V gene: TRBV29-1
clone size: NA
CDR3 DNA: TGCAGCGTTGATTGGGCGCAGTTCTTC
CDR3 protein: CSVDWAQFF

D gene: TRBD2
J gene: TRBJ2-5
V gene: TRBV4-1
clone size: NA
CDR3 DNA: TGCGCCAGCAGCCAAGGAGGCGGGGGAGGAGAGACCCAGTACTTC
CDR3 protein: CASSQGGGGGETQYF

D gene: NA
J gene: TRBJ2-7
V gene: TRBV27
clone size: few
CDR3 DNA: TGTGCCAGCAGTTTTAGATCTGGGGCAAATTACGAGCAGTACTTC
CDR3 protein: CASSFRSGANYEQYF

D gene: NA
J gene: TRBJ1-1
V gene: TRBV5-1
clone size: NA
CDR3 DNA: TGCGCCAGCAGCTTCCGGGACATGAACACTGAAGCTTTCTTT
CDR3 protein: CASSFRDMNTEAFF

D gene: NA
J gene: TRBJ1-1
V gene: TRBV7-2
clone size: NA
CDR3 DNA: TGTGCCAGCTCATTCGGGAACACTGAAGCTTTCTTT
CDR3 protein: CASSFGNTEAFF

D gene: NA
J gene: TRBJ2-3
V gene: TRBV15
clone size: few
CDR3 DNA: TGTGCCACCAGCAGAGATGCGGGGAGCACAGATACGCAGTATTTT
CDR3 protein: CATSRDAGSTDTQYF

D gene: NA
J gene: TRBJ1-1
V gene: TRBV7-9
clone size: few
CDR3 DNA: TGTGCCAGCAGTCCCGTGGGCAGGAAAGACACTGAAGCTTTCTTT
CDR3 protein: CASSPVGRKDTEAFF

D gene: NA
J gene: TRBJ2-7
V gene: TRBV9
clone size: NA
CDR3 DNA: TGTGCCAGCAGCGTCTCGGGACCCTCCTACGAGCAGTACTTC
CDR3 protein: CASSVSGPSYEQYF

D gene: NA
J gene: TRBJ2-3
V gene: TRBV11-2
clone size: NA
CDR3 DNA: TGTGCCAGCAGCCCCGGGACCGGAGATACGCAGTATTTT
CDR3 protein: CASSPGTGDTQYF

D gene: NA
J gene: TRBJ2-1
V gene: TRBV7-3
clone size: NA
CDR3 DNA: TGTGCCAGCAACGCTGAGGGTGGCGCCTACAATGAGCAGTTCTTC
CDR3 protein: CASNAEGGAYNEQFF

D gene: NA
J gene: TRBJ1-5
V gene: TRBV25-1
clone size: few
CDR3 DNA: TGTGCCAGCAGTGAGGACTTCAATCAGCCCCAGCATTTT
CDR3 protein: CASSEDFNQPQHF

D gene: TRBD2
J gene: TRBJ2-5
V gene: TRBV6-6
clone size: NA
CDR3 DNA: TGTGCCAGCCTCCTCCATCCACTAGCGGGAGAAGAGACCCAGTACTTC
CDR3 protein: CASLLHPLAGEETQYF

D gene: NA
J gene: TRBJ1-5
V gene: TRBV27
clone size: NA
CDR3 DNA: TGTGCCAGCAGTTTCCGAGGGGGCAATCAGCCCCAGCATTTT
CDR3 protein: CASSFRGGNQPQHF

D gene: NA
J gene: TRBJ2-7
V gene: TRBV6-5
clone size: NA
CDR3 DNA: TGTGCCAGCAGCACCGGGCCCTACGAGCAGTACTTC
CDR3 protein: CASSTGPYEQYF

D gene: NA
J gene: TRBJ2-3
V gene: TRBV4-1
clone size: NA
CDR3 DNA: TGCGCCAGCAGCCAAGAACGAAGCAGGTGGAGCACAGATACGCAGTATTTT
CDR3 protein: CASSQERSRWSTDTQYF

D gene: NA
J gene: TRBJ2-5
V gene: TRBV7-9
clone size: NA
CDR3 DNA: TGTGCCAGCAGCTTATTCGAGGACGAGACCCAGTACTTC
CDR3 protein: CASSLFEDETQYF

D gene: NA
J gene: TRBJ2-7
V gene: TRBV27
clone size: NA
CDR3 DNA: TGTGCCAGCAGTTCCCGGGCCCCCTACGAGCAGTACTTC
CDR3 protein: CASSSRAPYEQYF

D gene: NA
J gene: TRBJ1-2
V gene: TRBV2
clone size: few
CDR3 DNA: TGTGCCAGCAGTGAAGCGGCAGAAGTTAACTATGGCTACACCTTC
CDR3 protein: CASSEAAEVNYGYTF